The 18 T cell receptor beta chains below were found in one sample sequenced in a study of shared clonotypes between healthy human individuals. Positively selected for CCR7, the CD45RO-negative cells used as naive CD8 cells excluded terminally differentiated effector memory CD45RA+ cells. Here immunoSEQ multiplex PCR was the method, and the copy in TCRdb shows in-frame clones only, minus some. Here the sample spans 660,000 or so clones, around 96% being singletons. Sequences were obtained from naive CD8+ T cells sorted from blood. Receptors originate from a woman aged 30 to 39 in good health.

The chain is built from TRBV9 and TRBJ1-1; D is undetermined. The CDR3 totals 13 residues. The V gene lost 0 bases and the J gene lost 6 bases, with 9 bases spanning the gap. Germline CDR1 SGDLS, CDR2 YYNGEE. Here the CDR3 reads CASSVGTVSEAFF. The CDR3 DNA follows: TGTGCCAGCAGCGTAGGAACAGTCTCTGAAGCTTTCTTT.

The V gene is TRBV29-1, the J gene TRBJ2-7; the match to TRBD1 covers 7 bases. This CDR3 is built from 13 residues. Losses at the gene ends were 7 bases for V and 1 base for J; bases not matched to a gene: 7. The germline CDR1 and CDR2 sequences are SQVTM and ANQGSEA. The DNA for the CDR3 is TGCAGCGCGGGCGGACAGGTGTCCTACGAGCAGTACTTC. It translates to CSAGGQVSYEQYF.

J is TRBJ1-5 and V is TRBV2; TRBD1 matches at 9 bases. V lost 6 bases, J lost 6 bases, and 3 bases stayed unmatched. CDR1 is SNHLY, CDR2 FYNNEI, per germline. The CDR3 is made up of 13 amino acids. CDR3 DNA sequence: TGTGCCAGCAGGACAGGGGGGATTCAGCCCCAGCATTTT. It encodes CASRTGGIQPQHF.

CDR3 in amino acids: CASELALAGTIEQYF. The CDR3 DNA reads as TGTGCCAGCGAGCTAGCCCTTGCAGGGACGATCGAGCAGTACTTC. The genes are TRBV2 and TRBJ2-7; D tentatively fits TRBD1 or TRBD2 (5 bases each). CDR1 and CDR2 (germline): SNHLY, FYNNEI. The CDR3 is 15 amino acids. The V end lost 8 bases, the J end lost 6 bases, and 23 bases lay between the germline ends. The whole variable domain, filled in from reference TRBV2 and TRBJ2-7, reads EPEVTQTPSHQVTQMGQEVILRCVPISNHLYFYWYRQILGQKVEFLVSFYNNEISEKSEIFDDQFSVERPDGSNFTLKIRSTKLEDSAMYFCASELALAGTIEQYFGPGTRLTVT.

This clone occurred a few times. The chain joins TRBV29-1 to TRBJ1-1; no definite D call. Germline V CDR1 and CDR2: SQVTM, ANQGSEA. The CDR3 is 11 residues long. Trimming shortened V by 3 bases and J by 6 bases, and 8 bases separated the two germline ends. In nucleotides, the CDR3 is TGCAGCGTTGATGCGGTGTCTGAAGCTTTCTTT. Translation: CSVDAVSEAFF.

The chain employs TRBV7-2 and TRBJ2-1, with D maybe TRBD2 (6 bases). Germline loops: CDR1 SGHTA, CDR2 FQGNSA. This CDR3 is built from 15 residues. V was cut by 3 bases and J by 4 bases, with 13 bases left in between. CDR3 DNA sequence: TGTGCCAGCAGCTTCCGGGACTTTTCATACAATGAGCAGTTCTTC. This sequence encodes CASSFRDFSYNEQFF.

The chain combines TRBV15 with TRBJ2-1; 7 bases are a match to TRBD2. Germline CDR1 is LNHNV and CDR2 is YYDKDF (reference sequence). The V and J ends lost 5 bases and 7 bases, in that order; junction bases with no gene match: 2. There are 12 residues in the CDR3. DNA of the CDR3: TGTGCCACCAGCCCCGGGGGGAATGAGCAGTTCTTC. Its protein product is CATSPGGNEQFF.

The chain has TRBV13 and TRBJ2-1; either TRBD1 or TRBD2 may supply D (5 bases each). The CDR3 spans 14 residues. Germline lookup yields CDR1 PRHDT and CDR2 FYEKMQ (reference sequence). The V end lost 4 bases, the J end lost 10 bases, and 17 bases lay between the germline ends. This chain's CDR3 is CASSSGRRWDEQFF. The CDR3, as DNA: TGTGCCAGCAGCTCGGGACGAAGATGGGACGAGCAGTTCTTC.

The chain couples TRBV5-4 to TRBJ1-1, with D hard to call. V was shortened by 5 bases and J by 5 bases, with 13 bases between the two germline ends. The germline CDR1 and CDR2 sequences are SGHNT and YYREEE (reference sequence). This CDR3 spans 13 amino acids. CDR3 sequence reads: CASRGGRGTEAFF. DNA of the CDR3: TGTGCCAGCAGGGGCGGTCGGGGAACTGAAGCTTTCTTT.

The chain joins TRBV6-1 to TRBJ2-1, with 12 bases lining up with TRBD1. The CDR3 runs to 15 residues. Germline CDR1 MNHNS, CDR2 SASEGT. Trimming at V came to 1 base and at J to 9 bases, leaving 4 bases not matched to a gene. CDR3 nucleotides: TGTGCCAGCAGTGAAGTGGGACAGGGGGCCGGTGAGCAGTTCTTC. Translation gives CASSEVGQGAGEQFF.

V and J are TRBV5-6 and TRBJ2-2; D possibly corresponds to TRBD1 (6 bases). The V gene lost 0 bases and the J gene lost 6 bases, with 18 bases spanning the gap. This CDR3 region has 17 residues. From germline, CDR1 is SGHDT and CDR2 YYEEEE. The CDR3 here is CASSLVVLQGSAGELFF. In nucleotides, the CDR3 is TGTGCCAGCAGCTTGGTCGTACTACAGGGTAGCGCCGGGGAGCTGTTTTTT.

The chain combines TRBV29-1 with TRBJ2-2, with D tentatively TRBD1 (6 bases). V lost 7 bases, J lost 6 bases, and 12 bases lay in between. CDR3 length equals 12 residues. Germline values: CDR1 SQVTM, CDR2 ANQGSEA. CDR3 residues: CSAEGVAGELFF. For the CDR3, the DNA is TGCAGCGCCGAGGGGGTTGCCGGGGAGCTGTTTTTT.

The chain employs TRBV4-2 and TRBJ2-2, with TRBD2 identical over 10 bases. The CDR3 has 18 amino acids. The junction had 15 bases not matched to a gene; V was cut back by 5 bases and J by 6 bases. Germline CDR1 is LGHNA and CDR2 is YNFKEQ. DNA of the CDR3: TGTGCCAGCAGCGAAGGGATCTCGGCTAGCGGGAGAGCCGGGGAGCTGTTTTTT. It yields the protein CASSEGISASGRAGELFF.

The V and J genes are TRBV15 and TRBJ2-7; the match to TRBD2 covers 10 bases. CDR3 length: 14 amino acids. The germline gives CDR1 LNHNV, CDR2 YYDKDF (reference sequence). J gave up 4 bases and V 2 bases, and 2 bases lay outside the gene matches. The CDR3 DNA sequence: TGTGCCACCAGCAGAACTAGCGGGAAATACGAGCAGTACTTC. This encodes CATSRTSGKYEQYF. Full variable domain (outside the CDR3, taken from reference TRBV15 and TRBJ2-7): DAMVIQNPRYQVTQFGKPVTLSCSQTLNHNVMYWYQQKSSQAPKLLFHYYDKDFNNEADTPDNFQSRRPNTSFCFLDIRSPGLGDTAMYLCATSRTSGKYEQYFGPGTRLTVT.

CDR3 residues: CASSSGTGKNIQYF. The CDR3 DNA sequence: TGTGCCAGCAGCTCCGGGACAGGGAAAAACATTCAGTACTTC. V gene TRBV5-5 combines with J gene TRBJ2-4; 9 bases fit TRBD1. Trimming at V came to 3 bases and at J to 4 bases, leaving 2 bases not matched to a gene. This CDR3 spans 14 amino acids. The germline V gene encodes CDR1 SGHKS and CDR2 YYEKEE (reference sequence).

J is TRBJ2-7 and V is TRBV7-9, with D maybe TRBD2 (5 bases). The V end lost 7 bases, the J end lost 3 bases, and 13 bases lay between the germline ends. Germline CDR1 is SEHNR and CDR2 is FQNEAQ (reference sequence). This CDR3 contains 13 residues. CDR3: CASTRLSDYEQYF. The CDR3 nucleotides are TGTGCCAGCACCCGTCTTAGCGACTACGAGCAGTACTTC.

The gene calls are TRBV15 and TRBJ2-7; D is unclear. The ends were cut back, 8 bases at V and 0 bases at J, with 14 bases in the middle. The germline V gene has CDR1 LNHNV and CDR2 YYDKDF (reference sequence). This CDR3 spans 14 amino acids. The DNA for the CDR3 is TGTGCCACCGGGCTTGGGATGGGCTCCTACGAGCAGTACTTC. Amino acids: CATGLGMGSYEQYF.

The gene calls are TRBV7-6 and TRBJ1-1; D ambiguous. Germline CDR1 reads SGHVS; CDR2 reads FNYEAQ. The CDR3 extends over 14 amino acids. Trimming cost V 3 bases and J 5 bases, with 13 bases left between them. The chain's CDR3 is CASSFRPGMTEAFF. CDR3 DNA: TGTGCCAGCAGCTTCCGACCAGGAATGACTGAAGCTTTCTTT.